This paragraph covers one T cell receptor beta chain sequence. This record comes from a study of blood T cell repertoires in COVID-19. Study summary: The United States, Italy and Spain were the sources of the acute and convalescent COVID-19 samples. T cells, B-cell-depleted T cells, or PBMCs supplied cDNA or gDNA.

Deletions cut 0 bases from V and 0 bases from J, with 12 bases between. The germline CDR1 and CDR2 sequences are LNHNV and YYDKDF (reference sequence). This CDR3 is 17 amino acids long. Original handling: Amplification of reference gene primers was used by the study to estimate nucleated cell counts. Clones were read by immunoSEQ multiplex PCR, and TCRdb kept only the in-frame ones, dropping some. That table supplies the V and J calls and clone size; D and trimming were determined from the DNA. The sample records around 300,000 clones, roughly 87% being singletons. The sequenced material came from peripheral blood. This chain uses TRBV15 with TRBJ2-1; perhaps TRBD2 as D (6 bases). The TCR comes from a human donor in a cohort sampled during active COVID-19. The CDR3 is CATSRDLRRDSYNEQFF. In DNA form, the CDR3 reads TGTGCCACCAGCAGAGATCTGAGGCGGGACTCCTACAATGAGCAGTTCTTC.